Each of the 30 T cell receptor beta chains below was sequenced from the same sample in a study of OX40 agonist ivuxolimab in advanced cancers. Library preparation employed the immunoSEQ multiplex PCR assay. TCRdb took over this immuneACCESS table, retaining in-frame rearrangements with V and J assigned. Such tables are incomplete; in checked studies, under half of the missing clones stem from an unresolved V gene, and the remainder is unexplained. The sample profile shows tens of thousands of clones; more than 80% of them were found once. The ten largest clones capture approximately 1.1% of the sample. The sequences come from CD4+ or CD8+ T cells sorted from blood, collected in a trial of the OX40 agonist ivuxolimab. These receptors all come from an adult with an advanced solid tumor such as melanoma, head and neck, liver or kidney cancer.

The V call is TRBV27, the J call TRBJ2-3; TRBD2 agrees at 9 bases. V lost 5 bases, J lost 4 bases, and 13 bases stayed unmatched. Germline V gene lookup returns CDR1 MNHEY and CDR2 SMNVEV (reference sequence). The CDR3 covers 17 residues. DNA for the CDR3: TGTGCCAGCAGTCCTCCCAGGCTAGCGGGGAGATCAGATACGCAGTATTTT. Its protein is CASSPPRLAGRSDTQYF.

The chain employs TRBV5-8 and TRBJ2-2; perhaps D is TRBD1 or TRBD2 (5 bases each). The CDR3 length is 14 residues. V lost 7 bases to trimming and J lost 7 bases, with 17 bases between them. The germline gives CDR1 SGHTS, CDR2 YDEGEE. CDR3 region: CASERQGSFGELFF. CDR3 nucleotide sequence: TGTGCCAGCGAGCGGCAGGGCAGCTTCGGGGAGCTGTTTTTT.

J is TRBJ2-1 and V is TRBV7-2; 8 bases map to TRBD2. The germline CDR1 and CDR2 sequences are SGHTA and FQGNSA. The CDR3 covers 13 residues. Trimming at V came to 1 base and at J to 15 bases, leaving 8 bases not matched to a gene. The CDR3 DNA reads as TGTGCCAGCAGCTTAGTCGAGCGGGGGCCTCCGTTCTTC. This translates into CASSLVERGPPFF.

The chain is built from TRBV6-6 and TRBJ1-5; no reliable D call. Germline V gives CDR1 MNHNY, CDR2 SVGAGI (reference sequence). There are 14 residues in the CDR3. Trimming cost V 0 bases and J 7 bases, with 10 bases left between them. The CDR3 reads CASSYSGRGQPQHF. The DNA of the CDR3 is TGTGCCAGCAGTTACTCAGGCCGCGGACAGCCCCAGCATTTT.

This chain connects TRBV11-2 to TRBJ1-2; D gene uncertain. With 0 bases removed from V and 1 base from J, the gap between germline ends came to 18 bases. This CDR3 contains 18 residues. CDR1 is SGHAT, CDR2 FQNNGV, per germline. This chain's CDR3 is CASSLDFTSAGVNYGYTF. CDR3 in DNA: TGTGCCAGCAGCTTAGATTTTACCTCGGCCGGGGTTAACTATGGCTACACCTTC.

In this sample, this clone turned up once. The CDR3 DNA reads TGTGCCAGCAACCGAGGTTCTAACTATGGCTACACCTTC. Amino acid sequence: CASNRGSNYGYTF. The V gene is TRBV7-2, the J gene TRBJ1-2; D is ambiguous. Trimming took 7 bases from V and 0 from J, leaving 9 bases between them. Looked up from germline, CDR1 is SGHTA and CDR2 is FQGNSA. CDR3 length equals 13 residues.

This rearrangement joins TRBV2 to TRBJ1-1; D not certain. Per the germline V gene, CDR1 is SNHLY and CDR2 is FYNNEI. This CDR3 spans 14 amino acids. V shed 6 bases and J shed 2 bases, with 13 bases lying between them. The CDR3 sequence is CASRAQSPNTEAFF. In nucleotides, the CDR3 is TGTGCCAGCAGAGCACAAAGCCCAAACACTGAAGCTTTCTTT.

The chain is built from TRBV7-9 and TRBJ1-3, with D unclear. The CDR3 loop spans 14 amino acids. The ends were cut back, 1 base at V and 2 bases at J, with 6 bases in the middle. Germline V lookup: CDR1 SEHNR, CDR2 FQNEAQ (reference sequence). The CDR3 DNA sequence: TGTGCCAGCAGCTTAGACGGAGCTGGAAACACCATATATTTT. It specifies CASSLDGAGNTIYF.

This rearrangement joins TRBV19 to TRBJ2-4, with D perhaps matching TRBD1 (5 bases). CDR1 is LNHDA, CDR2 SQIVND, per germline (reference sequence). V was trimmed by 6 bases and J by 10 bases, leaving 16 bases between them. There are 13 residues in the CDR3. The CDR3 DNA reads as TGTGCCAGTAGCAAGGACGGACAACAAATTCAGTACTTC. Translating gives CASSKDGQQIQYF. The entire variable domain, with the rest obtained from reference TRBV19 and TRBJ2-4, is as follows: DGGITQSPKYLFRKEGQNVTLSCEQNLNHDAMYWYRQDPGQGLRLIYYSQIVNDFQKGDIAEGYSVSREKKESFPLTVTSAQKNPTAFYLCASSKDGQQIQYFGAGTRLSVL.

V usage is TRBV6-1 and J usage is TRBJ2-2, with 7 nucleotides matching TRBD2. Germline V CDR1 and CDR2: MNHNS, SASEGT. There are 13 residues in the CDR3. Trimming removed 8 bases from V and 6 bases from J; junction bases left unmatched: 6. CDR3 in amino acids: CASSDGLAGELFF. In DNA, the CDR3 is TGTGCCAGCTCCGACGGACTAGCCGGGGAGCTGTTTTTT.

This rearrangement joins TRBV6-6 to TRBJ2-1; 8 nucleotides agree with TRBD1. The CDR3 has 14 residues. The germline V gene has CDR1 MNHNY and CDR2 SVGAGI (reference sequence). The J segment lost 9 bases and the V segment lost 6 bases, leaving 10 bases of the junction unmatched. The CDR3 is CASSPGQGSSEQFF. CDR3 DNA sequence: TGTGCCAGCAGCCCCGGACAGGGTAGCAGTGAGCAGTTCTTC.

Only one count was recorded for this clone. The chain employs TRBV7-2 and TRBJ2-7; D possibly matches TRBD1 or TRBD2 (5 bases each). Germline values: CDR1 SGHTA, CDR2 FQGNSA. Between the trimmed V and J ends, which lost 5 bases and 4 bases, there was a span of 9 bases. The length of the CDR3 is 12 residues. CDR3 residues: CASSPEGYEQYF. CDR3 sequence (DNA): TGTGCCAGCAGCCCCGAGGGGTACGAGCAGTACTTC. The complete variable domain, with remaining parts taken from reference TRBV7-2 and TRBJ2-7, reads GAGVSQSPSNKVTEKGKDVELRCDPISGHTALYWYRQSLGQGLEFLIYFQGNSAPDKSGLPSDRFSAERTGGSVSTLTIQRTQQEDSAVYLCASSPEGYEQYFGPGTRLTVT.

The CDR3 loop is CASSSWNWNNEQFF. The DNA for the CDR3 is TGTGCCAGCAGCTCTTGGAACTGGAACAATGAGCAGTTCTTC. The chain couples TRBV7-2 to TRBJ2-1; D unclear. The V and J ends lost 4 bases and 5 bases respectively, with 12 bases between them. The CDR3 extends over 14 amino acids. Germline V gene data show CDR1 as SGHTA and CDR2 as FQGNSA.

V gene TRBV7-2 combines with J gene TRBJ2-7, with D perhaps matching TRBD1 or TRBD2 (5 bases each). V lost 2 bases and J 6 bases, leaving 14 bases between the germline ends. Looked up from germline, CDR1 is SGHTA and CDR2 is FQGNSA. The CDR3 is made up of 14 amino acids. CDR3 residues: CASSLSTGEGEQYF. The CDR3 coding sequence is TGTGCCAGCAGCTTAAGCACAGGAGAGGGCGAGCAGTACTTC.

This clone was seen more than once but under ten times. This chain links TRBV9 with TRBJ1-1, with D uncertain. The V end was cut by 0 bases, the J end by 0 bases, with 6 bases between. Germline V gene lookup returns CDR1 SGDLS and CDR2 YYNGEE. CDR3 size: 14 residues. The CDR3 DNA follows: TGTGCCAGCAGCGTAGTGCGGATGAACACTGAAGCTTTCTTT. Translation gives CASSVVRMNTEAFF.

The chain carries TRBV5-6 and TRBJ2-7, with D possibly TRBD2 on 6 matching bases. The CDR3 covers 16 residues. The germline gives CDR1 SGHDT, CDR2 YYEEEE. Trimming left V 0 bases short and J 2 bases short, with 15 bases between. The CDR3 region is CASSLGLAGTPYEQYF. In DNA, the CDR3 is TGTGCCAGCAGCTTGGGTTTGGCAGGGACTCCCTACGAGCAGTACTTC.

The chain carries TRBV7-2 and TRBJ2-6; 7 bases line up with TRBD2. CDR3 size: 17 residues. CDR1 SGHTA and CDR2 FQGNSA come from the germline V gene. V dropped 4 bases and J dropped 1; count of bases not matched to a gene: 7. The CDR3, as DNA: TGTGCCAGCAGCTGGGGAGGGGCCTCTTCTGGGGCCAACGTCCTGACTTTC. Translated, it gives CASSWGGASSGANVLTF.

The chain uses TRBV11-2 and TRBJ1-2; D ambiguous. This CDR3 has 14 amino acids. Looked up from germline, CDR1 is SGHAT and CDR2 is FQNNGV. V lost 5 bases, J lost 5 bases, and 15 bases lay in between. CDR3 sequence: CASSPPSTGYGYTF. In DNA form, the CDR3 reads TGTGCCAGCAGCCCACCGTCGACCGGGTATGGCTACACCTTC. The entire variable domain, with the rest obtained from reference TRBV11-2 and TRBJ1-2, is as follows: EAGVAQSPRYKIIEKRQSVAFWCNPISGHATLYWYQQILGQGPKLLIQFQNNGVVDDSQLPKDRFSAERLKGVDSTLKIQPAKLEDSAVYLCASSPPSTGYGYTFGSGTRLTVV.

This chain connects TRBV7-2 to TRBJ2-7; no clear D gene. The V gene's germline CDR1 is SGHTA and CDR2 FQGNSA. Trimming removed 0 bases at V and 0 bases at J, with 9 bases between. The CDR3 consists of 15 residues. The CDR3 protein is CASSLAGLSSYEQYF. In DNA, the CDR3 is TGTGCCAGCAGCTTAGCGGGGTTGAGCTCCTACGAGCAGTACTTC. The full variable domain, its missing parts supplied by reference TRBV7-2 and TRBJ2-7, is GAGVSQSPSNKVTEKGKDVELRCDPISGHTALYWYRQSLGQGLEFLIYFQGNSAPDKSGLPSDRFSAERTGGSVSTLTIQRTQQEDSAVYLCASSLAGLSSYEQYFGPGTRLTVT.

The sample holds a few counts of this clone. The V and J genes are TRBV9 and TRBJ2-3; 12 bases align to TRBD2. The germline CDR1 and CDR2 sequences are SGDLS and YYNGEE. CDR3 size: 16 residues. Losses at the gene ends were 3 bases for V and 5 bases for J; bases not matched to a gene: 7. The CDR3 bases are TGTGCCAGCAGCGAGGACCTAGCGGGGGGGATAGATACGCAGTATTTT. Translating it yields CASSEDLAGGIDTQYF.

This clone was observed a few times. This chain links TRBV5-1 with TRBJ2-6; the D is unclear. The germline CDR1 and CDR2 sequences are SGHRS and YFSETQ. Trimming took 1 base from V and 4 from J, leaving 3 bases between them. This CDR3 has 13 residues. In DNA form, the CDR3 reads TGCGCCAGCAGCTTGCCCGGGGCCAACGTCCTGACTTTC. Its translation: CASSLPGANVLTF. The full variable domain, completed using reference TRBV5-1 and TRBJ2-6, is KAGVTQTPRYLIKTRGQQVTLSCSPISGHRSVSWYQQTPGQGLQFLFEYFSETQRNKGNFPGRFSGRQFSNSRSEMNVSTLELGDSALYLCASSLPGANVLTFGAGSRLTVL.

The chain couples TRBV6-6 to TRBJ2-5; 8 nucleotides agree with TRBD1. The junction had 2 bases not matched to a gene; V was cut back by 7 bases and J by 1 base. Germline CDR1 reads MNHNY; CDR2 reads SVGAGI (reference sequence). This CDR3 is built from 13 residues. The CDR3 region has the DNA TGTGCCAGCATGCAGGGGGCCCAAGAGACCCAGTACTTC. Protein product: CASMQGAQETQYF.

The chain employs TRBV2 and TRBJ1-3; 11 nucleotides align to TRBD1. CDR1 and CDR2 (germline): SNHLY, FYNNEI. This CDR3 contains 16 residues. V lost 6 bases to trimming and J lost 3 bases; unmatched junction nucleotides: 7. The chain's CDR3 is CASRGGQGARGNTIYF. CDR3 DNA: TGTGCCAGCAGGGGCGGACAGGGGGCGCGTGGAAACACCATATATTTT. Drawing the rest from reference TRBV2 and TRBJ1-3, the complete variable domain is EPEVTQTPSHQVTQMGQEVILRCVPISNHLYFYWYRQILGQKVEFLVSFYNNEISEKSEIFDDQFSVERPDGSNFTLKIRSTKLEDSAMYFCASRGGQGARGNTIYFGEGSWLTVV.

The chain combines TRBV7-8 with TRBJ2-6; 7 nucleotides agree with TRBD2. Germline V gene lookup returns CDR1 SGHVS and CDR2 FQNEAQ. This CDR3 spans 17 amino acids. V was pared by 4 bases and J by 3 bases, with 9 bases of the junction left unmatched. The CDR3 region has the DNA TGTGCCAGCAGCTCAACCACCGGGACTATTGGGGCCAACGTCCTGACTTTC. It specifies CASSSTTGTIGANVLTF.

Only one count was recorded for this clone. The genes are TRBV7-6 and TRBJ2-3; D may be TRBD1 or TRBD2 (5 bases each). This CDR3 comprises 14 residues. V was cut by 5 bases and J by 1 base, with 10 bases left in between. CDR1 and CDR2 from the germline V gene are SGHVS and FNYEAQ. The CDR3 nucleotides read TGTGCCAGCAGCCGACGGGGCGGCACAGATACGCAGTATTTT. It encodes CASSRRGGTDTQYF.

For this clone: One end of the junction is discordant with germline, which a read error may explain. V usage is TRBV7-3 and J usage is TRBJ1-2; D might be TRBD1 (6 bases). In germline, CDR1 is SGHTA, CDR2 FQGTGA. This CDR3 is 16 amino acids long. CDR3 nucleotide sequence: TGTGCCAGCAGGTTAAGGGGGGACCGAGGTCGGACAGGCTACACCTTC. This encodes CASRLRGDRGRTGYTF. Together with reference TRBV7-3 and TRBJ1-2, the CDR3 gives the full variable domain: GAGVSQTPSNKVTEKGKYVELRCDPISGHTALYWYRQSLGQGPEFLIYFQGTGAADDSGLPNDRFFAVRPEGSVSTLKIQRTERGDSAVYLCASRLRGDRGRTGYTFGSGTRLTVV.

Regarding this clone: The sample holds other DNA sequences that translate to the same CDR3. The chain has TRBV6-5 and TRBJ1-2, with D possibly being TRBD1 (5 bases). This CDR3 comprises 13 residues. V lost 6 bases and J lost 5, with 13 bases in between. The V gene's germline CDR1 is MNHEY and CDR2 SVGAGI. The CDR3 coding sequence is TGTGCCAGCAGCCCAGACAGAACTTATGGCTACACCTTC. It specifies CASSPDRTYGYTF.

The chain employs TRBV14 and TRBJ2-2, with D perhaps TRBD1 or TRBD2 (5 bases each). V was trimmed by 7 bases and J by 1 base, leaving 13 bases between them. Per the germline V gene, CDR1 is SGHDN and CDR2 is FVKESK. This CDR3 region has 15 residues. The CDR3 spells CASTQAGVNTGELFF. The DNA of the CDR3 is TGTGCCAGCACACAGGCCGGGGTGAACACCGGGGAGCTGTTTTTT.

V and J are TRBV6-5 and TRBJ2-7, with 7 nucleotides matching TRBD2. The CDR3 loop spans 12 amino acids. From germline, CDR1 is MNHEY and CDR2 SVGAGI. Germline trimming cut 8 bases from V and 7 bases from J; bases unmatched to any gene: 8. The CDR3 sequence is CASRDYKREQYF. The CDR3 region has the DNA TGTGCCAGCCGGGACTATAAACGGGAGCAGTACTTC.

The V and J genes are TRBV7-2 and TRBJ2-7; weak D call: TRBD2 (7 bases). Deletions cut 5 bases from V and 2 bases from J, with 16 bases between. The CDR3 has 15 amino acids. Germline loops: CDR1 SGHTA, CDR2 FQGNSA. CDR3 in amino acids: CASSVRRGATYEQYF. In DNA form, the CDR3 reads TGTGCCAGCAGCGTAAGACGGGGGGCAACCTACGAGCAGTACTTC.